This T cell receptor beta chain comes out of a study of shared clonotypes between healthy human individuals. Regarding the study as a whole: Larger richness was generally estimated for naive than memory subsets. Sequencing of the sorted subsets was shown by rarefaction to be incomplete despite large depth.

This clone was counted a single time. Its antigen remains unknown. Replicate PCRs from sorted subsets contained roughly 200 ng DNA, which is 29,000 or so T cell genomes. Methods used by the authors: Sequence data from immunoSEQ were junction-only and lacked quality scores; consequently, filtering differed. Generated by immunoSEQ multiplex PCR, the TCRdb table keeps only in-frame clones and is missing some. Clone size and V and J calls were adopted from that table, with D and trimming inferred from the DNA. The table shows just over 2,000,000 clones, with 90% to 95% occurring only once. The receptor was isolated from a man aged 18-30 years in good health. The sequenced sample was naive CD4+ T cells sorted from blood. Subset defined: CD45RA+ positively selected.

The CDR3 sequence is CASSWTVEETQYF. The CDR3, as DNA: TGCGCCAGCAGCTGGACTGTGGAAGAGACCCAGTACTTC. The rearrangement links TRBV5-1 to TRBJ2-5, with D possibly TRBD2 on 5 matching bases. The CDR3 sequence is 13 residues long. The V and J ends lost 3 bases and 3 bases respectively, with 9 bases between them. CDR1 is SGHRS and CDR2 is YFSETQ in the germline V gene.